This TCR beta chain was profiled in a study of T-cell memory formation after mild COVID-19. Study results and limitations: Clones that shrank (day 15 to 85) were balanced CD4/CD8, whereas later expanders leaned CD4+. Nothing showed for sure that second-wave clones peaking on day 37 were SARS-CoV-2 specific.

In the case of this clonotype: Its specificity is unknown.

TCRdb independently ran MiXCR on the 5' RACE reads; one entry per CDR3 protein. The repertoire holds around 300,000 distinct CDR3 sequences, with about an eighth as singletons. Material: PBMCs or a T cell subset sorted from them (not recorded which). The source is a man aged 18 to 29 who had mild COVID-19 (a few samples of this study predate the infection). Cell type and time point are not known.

The CDR3 nucleotides are TGCAGTGCTAGAGCCCCAGGGCTTTCGTACGAGCAGTACTTC. This sequence encodes CSARAPGLSYEQYF. V gene TRBV20-1 combines with J gene TRBJ2-7; TRBD1 might be the D (5 bases). V was pared by 1 base and J by 4 bases, with 14 bases between. Germline CDR1 is DFQATT and CDR2 is SNEGSKA (reference sequence). The CDR3 runs 14 residues.